This record concerns one T cell receptor beta chain sequence. Its antigen is not identified. Every one of the donors gave at least one pre-ART PBMC sample and at least two post-ART PBMC samples. Version v3.0 of the immunoSEQ assay was performed at survey level. TCRdb's table, derived via immunoSEQ multiplex PCR, lists solely in-frame clones and lacks some. The sample lists fewer than 30,000 clones, approximately 81% occurring once. The junction had 6 bases not matched to a gene; V was cut back by 0 bases and J by 1 base. Per the germline V gene, CDR1 is SGHTA and CDR2 is FQGNSA. CDR3 length: 17 residues. The source of the sample is a study of long-term antiretroviral therapy in people with HIV. Notes on the study in general: Blood obtained between the mid-2000s and the late 2010s may reflect older ART regimens.

This receptor was identified in a man aged 35 to 55 with HIV. Source: unsorted PBMCs, taken 3 years after starting antiretroviral therapy. The chain employs TRBV7-2 and TRBJ2-3; 8 positions match TRBD2. The CDR3 region is CASSLAFLRGGTDTQYF. Written as DNA, the CDR3 is TGTGCCAGCAGCTTAGCTTTTTTGCGGGGGGGCACAGATACGCAGTATTTT.